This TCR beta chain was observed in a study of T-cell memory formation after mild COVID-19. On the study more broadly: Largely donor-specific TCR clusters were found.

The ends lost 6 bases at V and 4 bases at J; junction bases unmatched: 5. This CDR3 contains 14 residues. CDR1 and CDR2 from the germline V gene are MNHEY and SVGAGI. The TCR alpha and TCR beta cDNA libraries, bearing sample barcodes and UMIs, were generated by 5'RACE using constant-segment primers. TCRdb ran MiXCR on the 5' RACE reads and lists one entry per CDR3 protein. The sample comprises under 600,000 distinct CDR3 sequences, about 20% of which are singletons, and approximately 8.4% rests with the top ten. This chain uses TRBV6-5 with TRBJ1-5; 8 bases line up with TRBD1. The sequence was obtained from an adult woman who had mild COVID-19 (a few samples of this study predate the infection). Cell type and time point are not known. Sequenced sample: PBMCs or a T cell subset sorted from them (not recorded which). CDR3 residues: CASSSRGRNQPQHF. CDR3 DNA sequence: TGTGCCAGCAGCTCCAGGGGGCGAAATCAGCCCCAGCATTTT.